This section outlines one T cell receptor beta chain sequence together with its context. TCRdb keeps only in-frame clones here, not all; method: immunoSEQ multiplex PCR. The repertoire holds around 53,000 clones, with about four fifths as singletons. The CDR3 is made up of 15 amino acids. The J segment lost 7 bases and the V segment lost 4 bases, leaving 11 bases of the junction unmatched. Germline CDR1 reads SEHNR; CDR2 reads FQNEAQ (reference sequence). The sort gate was single viable CD3+CD4+CD8-CD45RO+ cells for memory CD4+ T cells. This record belongs to a study of memory CD4+ T cells and cytomegalovirus serostatus. Whole-study context: Donors were healthy Belgian adults, 10 or so CMV seropositive and 20 to 25 seronegative.

The chain joins TRBV7-9 to TRBJ1-1; 8 positions agree with TRBD1. This TCR came from an adult in good health and CMV-seropositive. The sample consisted of memory CD4+ T cells from blood. CDR3 in amino acids: CASSSRTGYKDEAFF. CDR3 in DNA: TGTGCCAGCAGCTCCAGGACAGGGTATAAAGATGAAGCTTTCTTT.